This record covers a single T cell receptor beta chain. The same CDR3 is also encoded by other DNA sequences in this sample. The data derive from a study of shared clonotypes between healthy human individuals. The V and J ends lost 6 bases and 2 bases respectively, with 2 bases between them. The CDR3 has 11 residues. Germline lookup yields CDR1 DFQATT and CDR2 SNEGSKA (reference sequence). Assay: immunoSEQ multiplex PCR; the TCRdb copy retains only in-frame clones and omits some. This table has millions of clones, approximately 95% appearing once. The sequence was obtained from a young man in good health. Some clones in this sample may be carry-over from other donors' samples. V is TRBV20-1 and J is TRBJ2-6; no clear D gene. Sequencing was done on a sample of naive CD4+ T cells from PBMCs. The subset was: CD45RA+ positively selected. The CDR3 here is CSATGANVLTF. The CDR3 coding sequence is TGCAGTGCGACTGGGGCCAACGTCCTGACTTTC.